The clone carrying this T cell receptor (beta chain) was seen only a few times. These data originate in a study of blood T cell repertoires in COVID-19. TCRdb's copy holds only in-frame clones and misses some; the assay was immunoSEQ multiplex PCR. Altogether 86,000 or so clones are present, around 80% being singletons, with the ten largest covering approximately 10%. The CDR3 consists of 14 residues. The V segment lost 4 bases and the J segment 8 bases; nucleotides outside the gene matches: 8. The V gene's germline CDR1 is SGHDT and CDR2 YYEEEE. Sequencing used peripheral blood. The chain employs TRBV5-6 and TRBJ1-2; 10 bases map to TRBD1. The TCR comes from a man in his 70s with acute or convalescent COVID-19. CDR3 residues: CASSMGTGARGYTF. The CDR3 DNA sequence: TGTGCCAGCAGCATGGGGACAGGGGCGCGGGGCTACACCTTC.